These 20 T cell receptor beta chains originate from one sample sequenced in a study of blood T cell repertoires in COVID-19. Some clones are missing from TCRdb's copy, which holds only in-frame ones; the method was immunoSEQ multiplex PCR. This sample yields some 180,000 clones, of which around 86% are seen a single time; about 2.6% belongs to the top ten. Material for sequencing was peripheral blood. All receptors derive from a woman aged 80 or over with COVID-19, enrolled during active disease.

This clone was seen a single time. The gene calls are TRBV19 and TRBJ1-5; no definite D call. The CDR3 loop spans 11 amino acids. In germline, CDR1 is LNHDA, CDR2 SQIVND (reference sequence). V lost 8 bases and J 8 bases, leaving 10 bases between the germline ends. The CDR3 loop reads CASGGLEPQHF. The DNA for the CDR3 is TGTGCCAGTGGCGGTCTCGAGCCCCAGCATTTT.

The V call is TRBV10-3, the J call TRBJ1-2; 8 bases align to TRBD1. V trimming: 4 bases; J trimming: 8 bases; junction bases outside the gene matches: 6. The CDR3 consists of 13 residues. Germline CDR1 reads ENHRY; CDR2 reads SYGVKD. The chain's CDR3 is CAISVQGAWGYTF. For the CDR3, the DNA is TGTGCCATCAGTGTGCAGGGGGCATGGGGCTACACCTTC.

CDR3 nucleotides: TGCAGTGCTAGTTCGGGGGGCGGTAGCTATGGCTACACCTTC. Its translation: CSASSGGGSYGYTF. The rearrangement links TRBV20-1 to TRBJ1-2, with D possibly matching TRBD1 (6 bases). Trimming pared 3 bases from V and 4 bases from J, leaving 15 bases between. The CDR3 is made up of 14 amino acids. In germline, CDR1 is DFQATT, CDR2 SNEGSKA (reference sequence).

DNA of the CDR3: TGTGCCAGCTCACCACCGCCGGGATTAAATACGCAGTATTTT. It encodes CASSPPPGLNTQYF. The chain has TRBV18 and TRBJ2-3, with a tentative D call TRBD2 (5 bases). The CDR3 extends over 14 amino acids. V lost 0 bases, J lost 7 bases, and 11 bases lay in between. Germline lookup yields CDR1 KGHSH and CDR2 LQKENI.

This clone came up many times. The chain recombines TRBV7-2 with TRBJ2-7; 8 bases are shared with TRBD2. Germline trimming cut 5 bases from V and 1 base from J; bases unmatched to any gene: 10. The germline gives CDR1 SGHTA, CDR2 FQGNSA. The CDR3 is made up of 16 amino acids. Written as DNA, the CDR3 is TGTGCCAGCAGCACAAGTAGCGGGGCTCCATCCTACGAGCAGTACTTC. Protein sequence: CASSTSSGAPSYEQYF. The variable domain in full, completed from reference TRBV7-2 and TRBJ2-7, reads GAGVSQSPSNKVTEKGKDVELRCDPISGHTALYWYRQSLGQGLEFLIYFQGNSAPDKSGLPSDRFSAERTGGSVSTLTIQRTQQEDSAVYLCASSTSSGAPSYEQYFGPGTRLTVT.

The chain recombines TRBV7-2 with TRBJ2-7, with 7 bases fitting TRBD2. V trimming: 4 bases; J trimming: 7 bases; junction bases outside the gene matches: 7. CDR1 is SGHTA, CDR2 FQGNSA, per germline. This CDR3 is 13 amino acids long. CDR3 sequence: CASSSRLAGEQYF. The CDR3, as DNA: TGTGCCAGCAGCTCAAGACTAGCTGGGGAGCAGTACTTC.

The CDR3 DNA sequence: TGTGCCAGCAGTTCCTATTATTATGGCTACACCTTC. Its protein product is CASSSYYYGYTF. The chain couples TRBV28 to TRBJ1-2, with unresolved D. Trimming stripped 4 bases from V and 5 bases from J, with 8 bases between. Germline V gives CDR1 MDHEN, CDR2 SYDVKM. The CDR3 covers 12 residues.

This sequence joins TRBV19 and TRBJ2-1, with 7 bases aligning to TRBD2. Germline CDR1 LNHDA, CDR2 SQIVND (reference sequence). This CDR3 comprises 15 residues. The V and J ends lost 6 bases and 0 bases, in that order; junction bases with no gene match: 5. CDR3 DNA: TGTGCCAGTAGGGTTGGCGGGAGCTCCTACAATGAGCAGTTCTTC. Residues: CASRVGGSSYNEQFF.

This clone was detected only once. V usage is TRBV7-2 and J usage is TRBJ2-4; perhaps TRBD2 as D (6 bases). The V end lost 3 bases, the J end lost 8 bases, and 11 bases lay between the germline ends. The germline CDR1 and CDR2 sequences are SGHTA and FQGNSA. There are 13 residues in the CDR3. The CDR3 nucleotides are TGTGCCAGCAGCTTGGTCAGGGAGGACATTCAGTACTTC. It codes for CASSLVREDIQYF. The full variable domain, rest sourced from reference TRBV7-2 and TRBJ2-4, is GAGVSQSPSNKVTEKGKDVELRCDPISGHTALYWYRQSLGQGLEFLIYFQGNSAPDKSGLPSDRFSAERTGGSVSTLTIQRTQQEDSAVYLCASSLVREDIQYFGAGTRLSVL.

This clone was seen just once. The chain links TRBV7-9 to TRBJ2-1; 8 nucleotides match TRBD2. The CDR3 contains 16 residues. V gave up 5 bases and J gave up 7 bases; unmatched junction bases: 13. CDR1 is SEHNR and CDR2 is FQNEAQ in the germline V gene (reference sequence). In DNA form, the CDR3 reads TGTGCCAGCAGCAGTAGCGGGAATAGAATAACTAATGAGCAGTTCTTC. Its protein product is CASSSSGNRITNEQFF.

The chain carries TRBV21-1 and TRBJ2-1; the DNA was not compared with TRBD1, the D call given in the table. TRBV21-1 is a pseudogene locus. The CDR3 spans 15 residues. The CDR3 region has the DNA TGTGCCAGCAGCAAAGAAGGTCAGGCCTACAATGAGCAGTTCTTC. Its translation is CASSKEGQAYNEQFF.

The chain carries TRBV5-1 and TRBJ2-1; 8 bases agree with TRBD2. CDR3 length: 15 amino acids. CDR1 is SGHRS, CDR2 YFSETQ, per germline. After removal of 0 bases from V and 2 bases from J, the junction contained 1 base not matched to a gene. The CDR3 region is CASSLEAGAYNEQFF. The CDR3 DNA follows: TGCGCCAGCAGCTTGGAAGCGGGAGCCTACAATGAGCAGTTCTTC.

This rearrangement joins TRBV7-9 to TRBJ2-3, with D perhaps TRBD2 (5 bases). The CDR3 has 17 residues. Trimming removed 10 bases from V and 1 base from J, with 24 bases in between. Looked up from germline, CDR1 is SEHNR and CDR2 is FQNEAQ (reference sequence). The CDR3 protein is CATPRSGPFLRTDTQYF. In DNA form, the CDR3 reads TGTGCCACCCCTCGGAGCGGTCCCTTCCTCCGCACAGATACGCAGTATTTT.

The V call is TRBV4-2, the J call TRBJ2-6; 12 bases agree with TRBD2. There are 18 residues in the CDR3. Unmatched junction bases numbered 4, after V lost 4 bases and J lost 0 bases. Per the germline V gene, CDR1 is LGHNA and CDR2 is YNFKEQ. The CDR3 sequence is CASSPRLAGVSGANVLTF. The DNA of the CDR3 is TGTGCCAGCAGCCCAAGACTAGCGGGAGTCTCTGGGGCCAACGTCCTGACTTTC.

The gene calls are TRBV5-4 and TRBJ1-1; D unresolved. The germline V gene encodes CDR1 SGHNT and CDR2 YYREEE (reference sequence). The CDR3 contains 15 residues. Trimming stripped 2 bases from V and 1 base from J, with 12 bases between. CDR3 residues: CASSFGFAGNTEAFF. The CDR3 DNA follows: TGTGCCAGCAGCTTCGGGTTCGCCGGGAACACTGAAGCTTTCTTT.

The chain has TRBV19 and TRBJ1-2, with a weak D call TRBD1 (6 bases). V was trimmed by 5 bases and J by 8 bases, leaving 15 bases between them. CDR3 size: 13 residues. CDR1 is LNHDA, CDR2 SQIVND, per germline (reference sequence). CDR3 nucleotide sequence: TGTGCCAGTAGTGACTCAGGGGCATACGGCTACACCTTC. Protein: CASSDSGAYGYTF.

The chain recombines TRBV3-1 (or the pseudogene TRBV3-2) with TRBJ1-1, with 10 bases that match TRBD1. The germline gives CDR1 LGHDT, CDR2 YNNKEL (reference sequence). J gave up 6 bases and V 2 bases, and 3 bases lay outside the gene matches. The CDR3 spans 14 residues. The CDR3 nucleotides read TGTGCCAGCAGCCAAACCGGGACAGGGGCTGAAGCTTTCTTT. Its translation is CASSQTGTGAEAFF.

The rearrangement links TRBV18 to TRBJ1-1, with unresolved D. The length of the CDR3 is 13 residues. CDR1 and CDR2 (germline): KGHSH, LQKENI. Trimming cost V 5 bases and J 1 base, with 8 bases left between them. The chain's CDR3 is CASSSQQNTEAFF. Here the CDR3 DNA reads TGTGCCAGCTCATCACAGCAGAACACTGAAGCTTTCTTT.

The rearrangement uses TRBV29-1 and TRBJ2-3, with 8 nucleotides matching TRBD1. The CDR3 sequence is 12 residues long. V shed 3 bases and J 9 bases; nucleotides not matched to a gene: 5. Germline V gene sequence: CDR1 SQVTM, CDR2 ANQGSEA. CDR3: CSVEQGTGTQYF. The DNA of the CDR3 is TGCAGCGTTGAGCAGGGGACAGGCACGCAGTATTTT.

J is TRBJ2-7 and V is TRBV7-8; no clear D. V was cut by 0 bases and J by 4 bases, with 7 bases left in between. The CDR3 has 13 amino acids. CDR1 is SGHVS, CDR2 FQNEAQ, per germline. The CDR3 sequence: CASSLAPGYEQYF. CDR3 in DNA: TGTGCCAGCAGCTTAGCGCCCGGGTACGAGCAGTACTTC.